A single sample gave rise to the 29 T cell receptor beta chains below, sequenced in a study of T cell responses to AZD1222 COVID-19 vaccine. Assay: immunoSEQ multiplex PCR; the TCRdb copy retains only in-frame clones and omits some. The sample includes 130,000 to 150,000 clones, 75% to 90% of them seen just once. The sequences come from peripheral blood, collected on day 0 of AZD1222 vaccination. These receptors were obtained from an adult in good health.

This clone showed up just once. The V gene is TRBV7-9, the J gene TRBJ1-1, with D tentatively TRBD1 (5 bases). Germline V gives CDR1 SEHNR, CDR2 FQNEAQ (reference sequence). Trimming stripped 1 base from V and 6 bases from J, with 6 bases between. The CDR3 runs to 12 residues. The CDR3 region is CASSLVQAEAFF. The CDR3 nucleotides are TGTGCCAGCAGCTTAGTACAGGCTGAAGCTTTCTTT.

This chain uses TRBV4-1 with TRBJ2-1; D is uncertain. The CDR3 runs 14 residues. Germline V gene data show CDR1 as MGHRA and CDR2 as YSYEKL. V lost 0 bases to trimming and J lost 5 bases, with 8 bases between them. The CDR3 region is CASSQERVNNEQFF. DNA of the CDR3: TGCGCCAGCAGCCAAGAGCGTGTGAACAATGAGCAGTTCTTC.

The chain employs TRBV19 and TRBJ1-2, with D tentatively TRBD1 (5 bases). Germline CDR1 and CDR2: LNHDA and SQIVND (reference sequence). This CDR3 comprises 16 residues. Trimming removed 7 bases at V and 1 base at J, with 19 bases between. The CDR3 region is CASIPRDGLLNYGYTF. CDR3 bases: TGTGCCAGTATTCCACGGGACGGACTTCTTAACTATGGCTACACCTTC.

The chain carries TRBV4-1 and TRBJ1-5; D gene uncertain. From germline, CDR1 is MGHRA and CDR2 YSYEKL. The CDR3 length is 18 residues. V was pared by 4 bases and J by 5 bases, with 24 bases between. As DNA, the CDR3 is TGCGCCAGCAGCCTCTTCCCCCCGGCAGCGGCGAGATATCAGCCCCAGCATTTT. This codes for CASSLFPPAAARYQPQHF.

The chain has TRBV6-2 or TRBV6-3 and TRBJ2-7; the D gene is possibly TRBD2 (6 bases). The length of the CDR3 is 14 residues. Trimming removed 1 base from V and 2 bases from J, with 9 bases in between. Germline CDR1 is MNHEY and CDR2 is SVGEGT. CDR3 in DNA: TGTGCCAGCAGTTACTTGCGGGAAACCTACGAGCAGTACTTC. This encodes CASSYLRETYEQYF.

V gene TRBV6-1 combines with J gene TRBJ1-4, with a possible D match to TRBD1 (5 bases). Germline V gives CDR1 MNHNS, CDR2 SASEGT. This CDR3 has 14 amino acids. The V and J ends lost 3 bases and 7 bases respectively, with 12 bases between them. The CDR3 loop is CASSDRRATEKLFF. CDR3 nucleotides: TGTGCCAGCAGTGATCGCAGGGCAACTGAAAAACTGTTTTTT.

The chain uses TRBV11-2 and TRBJ2-2, with D possibly matching TRBD1 (5 bases). Trimming took off 3 bases at V and 5 bases at J, with 13 bases between the two ends. This CDR3 spans 15 amino acids. Germline loops: CDR1 SGHAT, CDR2 FQNNGV. CDR3 DNA sequence: TGTGCCAGCAGCTTGGGGCCCTTAGGTACCGGGGAGCTGTTTTTT. It encodes CASSLGPLGTGELFF.

The V and J genes are TRBV18 and TRBJ1-1; a possible D gene is TRBD1 (5 bases). The CDR3 contains 16 residues. Deletions cut 5 bases from V and 0 bases from J, with 16 bases between. Germline V gene data show CDR1 as KGHSH and CDR2 as LQKENI. CDR3 loop: CASSRSQGSLNTEAFF. The CDR3 DNA reads TGTGCCAGCTCAAGATCCCAGGGCAGCTTGAACACTGAAGCTTTCTTT. The full variable domain, completed using reference TRBV18 and TRBJ1-1, is NAGVMQNPRHLVRRRGQEARLRCSPMKGHSHVYWYRQLPEEGLKFMVYLQKENIIDESGMPKERFSAEFPKEGPSILRIQQVVRGDSAAYFCASSRSQGSLNTEAFFGQGTRLTVV.

V and J are TRBV19 and TRBJ1-2; 11 nucleotides agree with TRBD1. Germline V CDR1 and CDR2: LNHDA, SQIVND (reference sequence). The V and J ends lost 4 bases and 4 bases, in that order; junction bases with no gene match: 5. This CDR3 has 15 amino acids. The CDR3 here is CASSTRTGGGYGYTF. Here the CDR3 DNA reads TGTGCCAGTAGTACCCGGACAGGGGGCGGCTATGGCTACACCTTC.

This clone was detected only once. The CDR3 DNA follows: TGTGCCAGCAGCCCCATCCCGGGGTTTTTGGACACTGAAGCTTTCTTT. It translates to CASSPIPGFLDTEAFF. The J gene is TRBJ1-1, the V gene TRBV7-9; no definite D call. Germline values: CDR1 SEHNR, CDR2 FQNEAQ (reference sequence). Trimming shortened V by 5 bases and J by 3 bases, and 19 bases separated the two germline ends. This CDR3 is 16 amino acids long.

This chain uses TRBV23-1 with TRBJ2-3, with D perhaps matching TRBD1 or TRBD2 (5 bases each). TRBV23-1 is sorted into the ORF group, with uncertain function. V was trimmed by 4 bases and J by 5 bases, leaving 16 bases between them. The CDR3 spans 15 residues. In DNA form, the CDR3 reads TGCGCCAGCAGTCTTGGGACCCAAAAAAAAGATACGCAGTATTTT. Residues: CASSLGTQKKDTQYF.

V usage is TRBV5-1 and J usage is TRBJ1-5; weak D call: TRBD1 (5 bases). V lost 0 bases to trimming and J lost 3 bases, with 10 bases between them. This CDR3 has 15 amino acids. CDR1 and CDR2 (germline): SGHRS, YFSETQ. DNA for the CDR3: TGCGCCAGCAGCTTGGATCCGGGGGACAATCAGCCCCAGCATTTT. This translates into CASSLDPGDNQPQHF.

This clone occurred once. The chain recombines TRBV4-1 with TRBJ2-1; D may match TRBD1 or TRBD2 (5 bases each). V lost 0 bases and J 9 bases, leaving 18 bases between the germline ends. Looked up from germline, CDR1 is MGHRA and CDR2 is YSYEKL. CDR3 length: 16 amino acids. CDR3 loop: CASSQDRALVGTEQFF. CDR3 DNA: TGCGCCAGCAGCCAAGATCGGGCCCTCGTAGGGACTGAGCAGTTCTTC.

The V and J genes are TRBV30 and TRBJ2-3; D is uncertain. The V gene lost 8 bases and the J gene lost 1 base, with 19 bases spanning the gap. The CDR3 totals 15 residues. CDR1 and CDR2 (germline): GTSNPN, SVGIG (reference sequence). Here the CDR3 DNA reads TGTGCCAGGAAAGAGAATCGAGTAGGCACAGATACGCAGTATTTT. It is translated as CARKENRVGTDTQYF.

The chain links TRBV15 to TRBJ1-4, with unresolved D. CDR3 length equals 15 residues. Trimming removed 1 base at V and 4 bases at J, with 10 bases between. Germline-derived CDR1 and CDR2 are LNHNV and YYDKDF (reference sequence). The CDR3 is CATSRAAVYNEKLFF. The CDR3, as DNA: TGTGCCACCAGCAGAGCGGCAGTGTATAATGAAAAACTGTTTTTT.

The chain joins TRBV12-3 or TRBV12-4 to TRBJ1-1; D unresolved. The CDR3 extends over 13 amino acids. V lost 8 bases and J lost 1, with 11 bases in between. DNA of the CDR3: TGTGCCAGCCGCCGAAGTGGGAACACTGAAGCTTTCTTT. It specifies CASRRSGNTEAFF.

The chain uses TRBV10-3 and TRBJ2-7; possible D gene TRBD1, 6 bases. CDR3 length: 14 residues. Germline CDR1 reads ENHRY; CDR2 reads SYGVKD. Trimming removed 11 bases at V and 0 bases at J, with 17 bases between. The CDR3 sequence: CACTPGASSYEQYF. DNA of the CDR3: TGTGCCTGTACCCCAGGGGCTTCCTCCTACGAGCAGTACTTC.

The J gene is TRBJ1-4, the V gene TRBV6-5; 8 nucleotides line up with TRBD1. Germline V CDR1 and CDR2: MNHEY, SVGAGI. The V gene end was trimmed by 4 bases and the J gene end by 8 bases; junction bases not matched to a gene: 9. This CDR3 has 15 residues. The CDR3 loop reads CASSLVGRGQEKLFF. CDR3 nucleotide sequence: TGTGCCAGCAGTTTGGTCGGCAGGGGGCAGGAAAAACTGTTTTTT.

The chain carries TRBV30 and TRBJ1-6; no definite D call. V lost 1 base and J 6 bases, leaving 10 bases between the germline ends. The CDR3 runs to 14 residues. CDR1 is GTSNPN, CDR2 SVGIG, per germline (reference sequence). The CDR3 reads CAWSAQVPNSPLHF. The DNA of the CDR3 is TGTGCCTGGAGTGCGCAAGTCCCTAATTCACCCCTCCACTTT.

The V and J genes are TRBV20-1 and TRBJ1-2, with unresolved D. This CDR3 spans 10 amino acids. CDR1 and CDR2 (germline): DFQATT, SNEGSKA (reference sequence). Trimming took off 5 bases at V and 5 bases at J, with 6 bases between the two ends. This CDR3 reads CSAEVYGYTF. For the CDR3, the DNA is TGCAGTGCTGAGGTTTATGGCTACACCTTC.

This clone was observed a single time. The chain recombines TRBV27 with TRBJ1-1, with 8 bases lining up with TRBD1. The V gene end was trimmed by 7 bases and the J gene end by 2 bases; junction bases not matched to a gene: 3. Germline V lookup: CDR1 MNHEY, CDR2 SMNVEV (reference sequence). The CDR3 loop spans 13 amino acids. The CDR3 sequence: CASTGQGNTEAFF. CDR3 coding DNA: TGTGCCAGCACCGGACAGGGAAACACTGAAGCTTTCTTT.

This clone was found once. V gene TRBV19 combines with J gene TRBJ2-1; D unclear. Germline V CDR1 and CDR2: LNHDA, SQIVND (reference sequence). The CDR3 length is 15 residues. Trimming took off 6 bases at V and 0 bases at J, with 12 bases between the two ends. CDR3 protein: CASSSRTVSYNEQFF. The CDR3 nucleotides are TGTGCCAGTAGCTCACGGACGGTCTCCTACAATGAGCAGTTCTTC.

The chain couples TRBV6-5 to TRBJ2-2; D could derive from TRBD1 or TRBD2 (5 bases each). Germline CDR1 reads MNHEY; CDR2 reads SVGAGI. The V gene lost 7 bases and the J gene lost 0 bases, with 12 bases spanning the gap. The CDR3 is made up of 15 amino acids. Here the CDR3 DNA reads TGTGCCAGCAACTACGGGACGGCGAACACCGGGGAGCTGTTTTTT. Translation gives CASNYGTANTGELFF.

The chain joins TRBV4-1 to TRBJ2-5; D not certain. V lost 0 bases and J lost 4, with 12 bases in between. The CDR3 contains 15 residues. Germline loops: CDR1 MGHRA, CDR2 YSYEKL. This CDR3 reads CASSQDRDIGETQYF. Written as DNA, the CDR3 is TGCGCCAGCAGCCAAGATAGGGATATCGGAGAGACCCAGTACTTC.

The chain is built from TRBV30 and TRBJ2-3; TRBD2 matches 8 bases. Trimming at V came to 4 bases and at J to 4 bases, leaving 1 base not matched to a gene. Germline values: CDR1 GTSNPN, CDR2 SVGIG (reference sequence). This CDR3 spans 12 amino acids. The CDR3 sequence is CAWMRGADTQYF. CDR3 DNA sequence: TGTGCCTGGATGCGGGGGGCAGATACGCAGTATTTT.

V is TRBV7-2 and J is TRBJ2-7; possible D gene TRBD2, 7 bases. The CDR3 runs 15 residues. The V gene's germline CDR1 is SGHTA and CDR2 FQGNSA. V lost 1 base and J lost 7, with 17 bases in between. The CDR3 loop is CASSLGWGGPEEQYF. DNA for the CDR3: TGTGCCAGCAGCTTAGGGTGGGGGGGCCCCGAGGAGCAGTACTTC.

The chain couples TRBV7-2 to TRBJ2-3; 8 nucleotides align to TRBD2. CDR1 is SGHTA and CDR2 is FQGNSA in the germline V gene. This CDR3 region has 17 residues. The V segment lost 5 bases and the J segment 2 bases; nucleotides outside the gene matches: 12. For the CDR3, the DNA is TGTGCCAGCAGCAACCGCGGGGGGCGAATACACACAGATACGCAGTATTTT. Amino acid sequence: CASSNRGGRIHTDTQYF.

V gene TRBV4-1 combines with J gene TRBJ2-5; 9 positions match TRBD2. CDR1 is MGHRA, CDR2 YSYEKL, per germline. With V trimmed by 1 base and J by 1 base, 4 bases remained unmatched. This CDR3 has 16 residues. Here the CDR3 DNA reads TGCGCCAGCAGCCAAGCTAGCGGGAACCTCCAAGAGACCCAGTACTTC. It translates to CASSQASGNLQETQYF.

The count of this clone is one. The chain uses TRBV18 and TRBJ1-2; the D is unclear. Per germline, CDR1 KGHSH and CDR2 LQKENI. Trimming took 2 bases from V and 2 from J, leaving 12 bases between them. This CDR3 region has 15 residues. The CDR3: CASSPDVGLNYGYTF. Written as DNA, the CDR3 is TGTGCCAGCTCACCAGACGTAGGGTTGAACTATGGCTACACCTTC.